This TCR beta chain was recorded in a study (dated by TCRdb to 2015 to 2017). As for the study more broadly: The study examined whether tumor-infiltrating Tregs in breast cancer are drawn from blood Tregs or arise in situ by conversion from other CD4+ T cell subsets.

From a lookup of the germline V gene, CDR1 and CDR2 are MDHEN and SYDVKM. A distance of 14 bases separates the germline ends of V and J, which lose 6 bases and 9 bases respectively. Including the terminal cysteine and phenylalanine, the CDR3 comprises 12 residues. Just the 36-base CDR3 DNA is kept, in frame starting at base 1. General findings and caveats noted by the study authors: The greatest overlap of tumor-infiltrating Treg TCR alpha and beta sequences was with tumor naive CD4+ T cells, followed next by blood naive CD4+ T cells. Validation in the larger cohort was restricted to a single TCR beta V-J rearrangement rather than whole repertoires. Tumor memory CD4+ T cell TCR gene usage was found to cluster with blood and lymph node memory CD4+ cells and with lymph node naive CD4+ cells.

Points on this clonotype: The specificity of this receptor is unknown. Per-base qualities were not stored, and no clone one base away is much larger.

Full-length TCR variable regions were amplified by 5' RACE PCR with constant-region reverse primers, followed by semi-nested PCR with Nested Universal Primer A. The ReliaPrep RNA Cell Miniprep System was used to extract total RNA, which was then reverse transcribed into 5'RACE-ready cDNA with the SMARTer RACE 5'/3' Kit. An Illumina MiSeq was used to sequence the full-length TCR alpha and beta libraries, which had been barcoded with multiplex adaptors. Concerning the study's data processing: For each of nine subset-tissue groups, sequencing data from the five patients were pooled, and the groups were compared by unsupervised clustering of TCR gene usage. The Morisita-Horn index was used to calculate repertoire similarity, with shared sequences weighted according to their contribution to each repertoire. TCRdb reprocessed the public reads (quality trimming at Q25 with fastp, clone calling with MiXCR) and kept in-frame beta chains. Rows matching on CDR3 protein sequence are summarized as one entry with the most common DNA and genes. TCRdb's processing, not the authors', yielded these V and J calls. The sample table shows about 57,000 distinct CDR3 sequences, and around 24% are seen once. Together, the top ten hold under 2.5% of the sample.

Cells that were CD4+CD25+CD127-/low were the ones isolated as Tregs. Tregs, naive and memory CD4+ T cells from tumor, blood and ipsilateral draining lymph nodes of about five breast cancer patients underwent full-length TCR alpha and beta sequencing. Tumor tissue, along with lymph nodes from ipsilateral axillary dissection, was perfused with PBS, minced, and then digested using collagenase I and hyaluronidase. Sorted cell populations were confirmed by FACS to exceed 90% purity. Sequenced sample: tumor-infiltrating Tregs sorted from the breast tumor. The rearrangement joined TRBV28 to TRBJ1-1, and TRBD1 may be the D gene, going by 5 matching bases. The sequence was obtained from a female donor with breast cancer. The nucleotide sequence reads as follows: TGTGCCAGCAGCAATAGGGGCTTTAAAGCTTTCTTT. This encodes CASSNRGFKAFF. The full variable domain, completed from the reference TRBV28 and TRBJ1-1 proteins outside the CDR3, reads DVKVTQSSRYLVKRTGEKVFLECVQDMDHENMFWYRQDPGLGLRLIYFSYDVKMKEKGDIPEGYSVSREKKERFSLILESASTNQTSMYLCASSNRGFKAFFGQGTRLTVV.